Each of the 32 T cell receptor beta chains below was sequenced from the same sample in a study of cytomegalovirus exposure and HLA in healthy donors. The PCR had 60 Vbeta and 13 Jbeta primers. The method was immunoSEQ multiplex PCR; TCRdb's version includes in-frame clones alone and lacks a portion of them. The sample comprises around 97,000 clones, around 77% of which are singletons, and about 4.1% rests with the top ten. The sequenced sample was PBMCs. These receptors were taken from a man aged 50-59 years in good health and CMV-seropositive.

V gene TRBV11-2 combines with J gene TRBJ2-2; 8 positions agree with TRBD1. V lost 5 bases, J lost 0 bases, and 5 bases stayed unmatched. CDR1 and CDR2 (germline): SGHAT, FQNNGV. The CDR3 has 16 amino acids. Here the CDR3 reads CASSQRQGSNTGELFF. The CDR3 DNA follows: TGTGCCAGCAGCCAAAGACAGGGGTCGAACACCGGGGAGCTGTTTTTT.

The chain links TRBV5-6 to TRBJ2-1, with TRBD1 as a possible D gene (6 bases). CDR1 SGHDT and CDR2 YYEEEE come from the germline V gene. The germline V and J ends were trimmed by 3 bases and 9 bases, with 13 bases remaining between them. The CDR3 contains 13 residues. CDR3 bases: TGTGCCAGCAGCTCGGTACAGGGACGTGAGCAGTTCTTC. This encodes CASSSVQGREQFF.

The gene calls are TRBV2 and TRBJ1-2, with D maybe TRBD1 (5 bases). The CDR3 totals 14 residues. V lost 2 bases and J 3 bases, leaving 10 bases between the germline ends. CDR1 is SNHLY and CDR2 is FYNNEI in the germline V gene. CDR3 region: CASSELGGYYGYTF. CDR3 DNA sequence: TGTGCCAGCAGTGAATTGGGGGGTTACTATGGCTACACCTTC. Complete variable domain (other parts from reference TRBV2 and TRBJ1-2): EPEVTQTPSHQVTQMGQEVILRCVPISNHLYFYWYRQILGQKVEFLVSFYNNEISEKSEIFDDQFSVERPDGSNFTLKIRSTKLEDSAMYFCASSELGGYYGYTFGSGTRLTVV.

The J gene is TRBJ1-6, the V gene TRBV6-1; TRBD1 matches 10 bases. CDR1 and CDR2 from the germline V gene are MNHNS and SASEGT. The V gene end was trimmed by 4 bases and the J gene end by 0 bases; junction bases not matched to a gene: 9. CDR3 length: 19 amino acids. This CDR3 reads CASSGRDRGRVSYNSPLHF. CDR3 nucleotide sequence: TGTGCCAGCAGTGGCCGGGACAGGGGTAGGGTCTCCTATAATTCACCCCTCCACTTT.

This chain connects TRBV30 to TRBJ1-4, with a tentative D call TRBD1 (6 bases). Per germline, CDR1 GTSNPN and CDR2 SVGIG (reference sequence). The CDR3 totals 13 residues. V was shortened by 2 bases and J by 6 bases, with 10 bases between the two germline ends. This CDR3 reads CAWSSRGYEKLFF. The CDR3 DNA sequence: TGTGCCTGGAGTTCTAGGGGGTATGAAAAACTGTTTTTT.

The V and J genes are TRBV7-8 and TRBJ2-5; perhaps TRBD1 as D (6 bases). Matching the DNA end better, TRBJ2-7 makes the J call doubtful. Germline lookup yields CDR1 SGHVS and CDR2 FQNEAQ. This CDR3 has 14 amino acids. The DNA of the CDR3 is TGTGCCAGCAGCTTAGAGACAGGCACCTACGAGCAGTACTTC. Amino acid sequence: CASSLETGTYEQYF.

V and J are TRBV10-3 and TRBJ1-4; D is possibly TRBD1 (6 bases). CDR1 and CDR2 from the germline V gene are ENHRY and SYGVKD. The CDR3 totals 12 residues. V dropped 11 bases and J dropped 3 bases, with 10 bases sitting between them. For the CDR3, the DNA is TGTGCCGTACAGGGTGCTAATGAAAAACTGTTTTTT. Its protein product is CAVQGANEKLFF.

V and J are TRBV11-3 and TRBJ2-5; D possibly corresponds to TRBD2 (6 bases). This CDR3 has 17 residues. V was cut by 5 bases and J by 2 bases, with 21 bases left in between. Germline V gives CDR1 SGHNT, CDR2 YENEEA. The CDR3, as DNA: TGTGCCAGCAGCCCTGGACGGCGGGGCACGCCGCAAGAGACCCAGTACTTC. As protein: CASSPGRRGTPQETQYF.

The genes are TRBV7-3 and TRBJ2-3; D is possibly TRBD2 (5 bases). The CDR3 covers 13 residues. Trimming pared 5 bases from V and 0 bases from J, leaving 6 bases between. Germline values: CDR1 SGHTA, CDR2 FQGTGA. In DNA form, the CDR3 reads TGTGCCAGCAGCCCGGGAAGCACAGATACGCAGTATTTT. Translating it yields CASSPGSTDTQYF.

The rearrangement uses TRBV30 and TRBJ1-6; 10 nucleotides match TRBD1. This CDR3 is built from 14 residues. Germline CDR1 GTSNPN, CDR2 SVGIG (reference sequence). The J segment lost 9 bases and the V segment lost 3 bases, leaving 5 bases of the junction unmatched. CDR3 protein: CAWSLGTGVSPLHF. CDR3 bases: TGTGCCTGGAGCCTAGGGACAGGGGTTTCACCCCTCCACTTT. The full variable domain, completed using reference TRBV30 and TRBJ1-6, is SQTIHQWPATLVQPVGSPLSLECTVEGTSNPNLYWYRQAAGRGLQLLFYSVGIGQISSEVPQNLSASRPQDRQFILSSKKLLLSDSGFYLCAWSLGTGVSPLHFGNGTRLTVT.

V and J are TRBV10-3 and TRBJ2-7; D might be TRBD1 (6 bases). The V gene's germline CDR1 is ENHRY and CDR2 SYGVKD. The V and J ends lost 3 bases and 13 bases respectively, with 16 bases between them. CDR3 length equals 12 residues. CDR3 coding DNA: TGTGCCATCAGTGACGTGGACAGCCCGGGATACTTC. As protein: CAISDVDSPGYF.

CDR3 residues: CASLEAGGLETQYF. The CDR3 DNA reads TGTGCCAGCTTAGAGGCGGGAGGGCTGGAGACCCAGTACTTC. The V and J genes are TRBV21-1 and TRBJ2-5; TRBD2 reflects the table's D call only, with no check against the DNA. TRBV21-1 is designated a pseudogene. The CDR3 extends over 14 amino acids.

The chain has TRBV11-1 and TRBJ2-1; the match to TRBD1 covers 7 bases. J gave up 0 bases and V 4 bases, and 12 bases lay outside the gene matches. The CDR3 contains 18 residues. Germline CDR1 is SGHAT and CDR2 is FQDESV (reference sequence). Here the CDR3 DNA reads TGTGCCAGCAGCTCCCGGGACAGCTTTGCTCTCTCCTACAATGAGCAGTTCTTC. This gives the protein CASSSRDSFALSYNEQFF.

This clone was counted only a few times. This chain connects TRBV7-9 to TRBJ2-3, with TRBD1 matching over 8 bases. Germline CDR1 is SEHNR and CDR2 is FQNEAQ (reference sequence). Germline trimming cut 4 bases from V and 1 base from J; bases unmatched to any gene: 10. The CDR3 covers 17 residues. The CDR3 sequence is CASSSGRTGLGTDTQYF. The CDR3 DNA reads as TGTGCCAGCAGCTCGGGGAGGACAGGGTTGGGCACAGATACGCAGTATTTT.

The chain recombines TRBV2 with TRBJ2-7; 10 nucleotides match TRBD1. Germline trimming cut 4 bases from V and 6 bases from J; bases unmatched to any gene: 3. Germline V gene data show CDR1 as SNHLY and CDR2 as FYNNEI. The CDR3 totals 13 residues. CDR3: CASSGGQGVEQYF. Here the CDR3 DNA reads TGTGCCAGCAGTGGAGGACAGGGGGTCGAGCAGTACTTC.

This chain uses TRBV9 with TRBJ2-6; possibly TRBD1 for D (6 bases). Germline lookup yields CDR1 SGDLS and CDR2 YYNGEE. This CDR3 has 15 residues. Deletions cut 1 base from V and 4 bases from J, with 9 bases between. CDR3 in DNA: TGTGCCAGCAGCGTACAGGGGTCGGGGGCCAACGTCCTGACTTTC. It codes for CASSVQGSGANVLTF.

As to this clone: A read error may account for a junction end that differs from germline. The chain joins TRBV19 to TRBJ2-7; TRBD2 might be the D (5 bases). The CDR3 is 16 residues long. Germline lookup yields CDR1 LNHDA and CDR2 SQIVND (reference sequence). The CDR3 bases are TGTGCCGGTAGTATAGACTCGGACTCCCCCGGTTACGAGCAGTACTTC. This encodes CAGSIDSDSPGYEQYF. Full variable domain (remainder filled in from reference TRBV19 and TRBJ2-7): DGGITQSPKYLFRKEGQNVTLSCEQNLNHDAMYWYRQDPGQGLRLIYYSQIVNDFQKGDIAEGYSVSREKKESFPLTVTSAQKNPTAFYLCAGSIDSDSPGYEQYFGPGTRLTVT.

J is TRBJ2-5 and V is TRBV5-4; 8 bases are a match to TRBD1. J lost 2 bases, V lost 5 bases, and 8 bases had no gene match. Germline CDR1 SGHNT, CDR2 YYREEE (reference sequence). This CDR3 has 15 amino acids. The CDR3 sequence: CASSLQGAVQETQYF. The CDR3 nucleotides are TGTGCCAGCAGTTTGCAGGGGGCCGTACAAGAGACCCAGTACTTC.

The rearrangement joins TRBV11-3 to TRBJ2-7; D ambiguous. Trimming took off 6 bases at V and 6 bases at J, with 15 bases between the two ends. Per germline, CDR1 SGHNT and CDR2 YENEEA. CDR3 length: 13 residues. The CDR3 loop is CASSQTLVGEQYF. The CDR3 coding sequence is TGTGCCAGCAGTCAAACCTTAGTCGGCGAGCAGTACTTC.

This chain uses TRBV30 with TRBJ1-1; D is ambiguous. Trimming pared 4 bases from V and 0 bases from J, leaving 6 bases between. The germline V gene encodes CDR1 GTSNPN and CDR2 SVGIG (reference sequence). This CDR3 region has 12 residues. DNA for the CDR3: TGTGCCTGGACAGTGATGAACACTGAAGCTTTCTTT. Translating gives CAWTVMNTEAFF.

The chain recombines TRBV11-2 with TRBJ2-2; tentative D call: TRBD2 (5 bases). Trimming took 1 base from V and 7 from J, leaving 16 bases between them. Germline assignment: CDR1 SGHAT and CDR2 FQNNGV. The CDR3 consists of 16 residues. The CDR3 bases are TGTGCCAGCAGCTTAGGAAGTCGGGGATCGGGCGGGGAGCTGTTTTTT. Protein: CASSLGSRGSGGELFF.

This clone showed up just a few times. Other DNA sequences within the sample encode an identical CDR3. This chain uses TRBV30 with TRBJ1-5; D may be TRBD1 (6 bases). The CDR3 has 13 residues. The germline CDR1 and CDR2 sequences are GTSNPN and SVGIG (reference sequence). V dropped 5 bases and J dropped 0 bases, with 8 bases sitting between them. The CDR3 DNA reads TGTGCCTGGTCAGGGGATAGCAATCAGCCCCAGCATTTT. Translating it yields CAWSGDSNQPQHF.

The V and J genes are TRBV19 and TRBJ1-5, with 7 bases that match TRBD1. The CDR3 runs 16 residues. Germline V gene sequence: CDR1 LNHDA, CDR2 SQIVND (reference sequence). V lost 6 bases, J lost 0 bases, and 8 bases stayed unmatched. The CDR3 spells CASSHGTANSNQPQHF. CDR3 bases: TGTGCCAGTAGCCATGGGACAGCTAATAGCAATCAGCCCCAGCATTTT.

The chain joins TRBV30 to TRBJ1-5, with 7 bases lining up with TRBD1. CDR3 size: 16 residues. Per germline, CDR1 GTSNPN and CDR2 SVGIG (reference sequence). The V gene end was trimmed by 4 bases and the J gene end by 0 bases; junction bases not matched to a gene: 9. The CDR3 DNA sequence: TGTGCCTGGAATAGGGACAGACTCTATAGCAATCAGCCCCAGCATTTT. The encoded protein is CAWNRDRLYSNQPQHF.

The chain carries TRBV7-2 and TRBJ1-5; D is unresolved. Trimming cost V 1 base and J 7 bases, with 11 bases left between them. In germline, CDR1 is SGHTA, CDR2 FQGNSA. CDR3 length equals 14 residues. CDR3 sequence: CASSLEGVSQPQHF. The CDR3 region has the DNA TGTGCCAGCAGCTTAGAAGGAGTTAGCCAGCCCCAGCATTTT.

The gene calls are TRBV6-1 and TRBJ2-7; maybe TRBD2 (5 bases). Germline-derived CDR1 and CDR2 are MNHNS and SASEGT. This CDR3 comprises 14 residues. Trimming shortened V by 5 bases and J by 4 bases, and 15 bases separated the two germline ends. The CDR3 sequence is CASSYRTSRYEQYF. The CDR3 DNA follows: TGTGCCAGCAGTTATCGGACTTCCAGGTACGAGCAGTACTTC.

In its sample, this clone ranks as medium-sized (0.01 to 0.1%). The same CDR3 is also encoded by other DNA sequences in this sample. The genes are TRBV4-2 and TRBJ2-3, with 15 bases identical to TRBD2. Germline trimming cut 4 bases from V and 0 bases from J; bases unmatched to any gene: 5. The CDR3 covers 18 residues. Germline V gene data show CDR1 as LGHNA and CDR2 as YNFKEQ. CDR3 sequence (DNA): TGTGCCAGCAGCCCCGGACTAGCGGGAGGGCCTAGCACAGATACGCAGTATTTT. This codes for CASSPGLAGGPSTDTQYF.

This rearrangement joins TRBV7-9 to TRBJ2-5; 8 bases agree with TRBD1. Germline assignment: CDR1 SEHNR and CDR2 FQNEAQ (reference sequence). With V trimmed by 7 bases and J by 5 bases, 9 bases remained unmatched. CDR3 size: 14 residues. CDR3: CASTTAGGRETQYF. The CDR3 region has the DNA TGTGCCAGCACAACCGCAGGGGGCCGGGAGACCCAGTACTTC.

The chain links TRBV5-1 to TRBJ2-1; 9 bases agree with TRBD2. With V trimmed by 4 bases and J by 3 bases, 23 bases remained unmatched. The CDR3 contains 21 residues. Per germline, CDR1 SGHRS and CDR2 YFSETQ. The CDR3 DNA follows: TGCGCCAGCAGCCCCAGGGGCGTCCGGGGTAGCGGGAGACAATTCTACAATGAGCAGTTCTTC. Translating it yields CASSPRGVRGSGRQFYNEQFF.

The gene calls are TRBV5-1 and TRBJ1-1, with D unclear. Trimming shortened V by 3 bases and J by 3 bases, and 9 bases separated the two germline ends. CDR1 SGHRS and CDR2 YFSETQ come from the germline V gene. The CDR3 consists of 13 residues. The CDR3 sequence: CASSSTYHTEAFF. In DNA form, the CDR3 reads TGCGCCAGCAGCTCGACATATCACACTGAAGCTTTCTTT.

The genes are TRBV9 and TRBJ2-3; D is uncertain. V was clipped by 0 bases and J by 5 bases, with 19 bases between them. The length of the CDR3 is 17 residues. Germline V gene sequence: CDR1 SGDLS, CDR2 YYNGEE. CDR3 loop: CASSVGSESSPIDTQYF. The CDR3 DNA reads TGTGCCAGCAGCGTAGGCTCGGAGTCTAGTCCTATAGATACGCAGTATTTT.

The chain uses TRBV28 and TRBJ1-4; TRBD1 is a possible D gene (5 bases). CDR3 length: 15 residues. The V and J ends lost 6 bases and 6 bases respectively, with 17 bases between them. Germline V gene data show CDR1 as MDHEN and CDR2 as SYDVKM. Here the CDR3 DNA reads TGTGCCAGCAGCTTAGGAGGGGCATTGGATGAAAAACTGTTTTTT. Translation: CASSLGGALDEKLFF. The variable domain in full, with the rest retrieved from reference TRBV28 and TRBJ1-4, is DVKVTQSSRYLVKRTGEKVFLECVQDMDHENMFWYRQDPGLGLRLIYFSYDVKMKEKGDIPEGYSVSREKKERFSLILESASTNQTSMYLCASSLGGALDEKLFFGSGTQLSVL.